These 8 T cell receptor beta chains originate from one sample sequenced in a study of vaccination and CD4 T cells after COVID-19. Indicated treatment: approximately 11-day PBMC culture with coronavirus spike peptide pools or control peptides (ViraFEST assay). Their antigen targets remain unknown. An Oncomine TCR Beta short-read assay was used to sequence the DNA from cultured CD4+ T cells. Using its own MiXCR run on the PCR reads, TCRdb lists one record per CDR3 protein. This sample has 10,000 to 15,000 distinct CDR3 sequences, with roughly 44% found just once. The sequencing used cultured CD4+ T cells from blood, collected after SARS-CoV-2 vaccination. Receptors were obtained from a human donor with COVID-19.

The chain carries TRBV11-3 and TRBJ1-1, with D perhaps matching TRBD1 (5 bases). Trimming took off 4 bases at V and 4 bases at J, with 7 bases between the two ends. This CDR3 comprises 12 residues. CDR1 is SGHNT, CDR2 YENEEA, per germline. CDR3 in amino acids: CASSWGTTEAFF. The DNA of the CDR3 is TGTGCCAGCAGCTGGGGGACCACTGAAGCTTTCTTT.

This clonotype appeared once. The chain has TRBV2 and TRBJ1-1; possible D gene TRBD1, 5 bases. The length of the CDR3 is 13 residues. Trimming shortened V by 0 bases and J by 6 bases, and 8 bases separated the two germline ends. From germline, CDR1 is SNHLY and CDR2 FYNNEI. CDR3 sequence reads: CASSEARGAEAFF. In DNA form, the CDR3 reads TGTGCCAGCAGTGAAGCTCGGGGGGCTGAAGCTTTCTTT.

This chain uses TRBV5-4 with TRBJ1-2, with no clear D. Germline CDR1 reads SGHNT; CDR2 reads YYREEE (reference sequence). Trimming removed 1 base from V and 6 bases from J, with 10 bases in between. This CDR3 is 13 amino acids long. The CDR3 region has the DNA TGTGCCAGCAGCTTGCCTTGGGGAGATGGCTACACCTTC. This gives the protein CASSLPWGDGYTF.

This clonotype was counted only a few times. The rearrangement joins TRBV28 to TRBJ2-4, with 9 bases lining up with TRBD1. V lost 6 bases to trimming and J lost 4 bases; unmatched junction nucleotides: 10. CDR3 length: 16 residues. Germline CDR1 is MDHEN and CDR2 is SYDVKM. The CDR3 DNA follows: TGTGCCAGCAGCCCACAGGGGACAGGGTCTAAAAACATTCAGTACTTC. Translated: CASSPQGTGSKNIQYF.

This chain connects TRBV19 to TRBJ2-3; TRBD2 might be the D (6 bases). With 3 bases removed from V and 4 bases from J, the gap between germline ends came to 11 bases. The CDR3 runs to 14 residues. The germline V gene has CDR1 LNHDA and CDR2 SQIVND (reference sequence). The CDR3 sequence: CASSIRGGADTQYF. Written as DNA, the CDR3 is TGTGCCAGTAGTATCCGGGGAGGAGCAGATACGCAGTATTTT. The complete variable domain, with remaining parts taken from reference TRBV19 and TRBJ2-3, reads DGGITQSPKYLFRKEGQNVTLSCEQNLNHDAMYWYRQDPGQGLRLIYYSQIVNDFQKGDIAEGYSVSREKKESFPLTVTSAQKNPTAFYLCASSIRGGADTQYFGPGTRLTVL.

The chain joins TRBV14 to TRBJ2-5, with TRBD1 matching 11 bases. Germline V gene data show CDR1 as SGHDN and CDR2 as FVKESK. The CDR3 spans 18 residues. Trimming at V came to 0 bases and at J to 5 bases, leaving 11 bases not matched to a gene. The CDR3 DNA reads TGTGCCAGCAGCCAAGATTTTGGCCGGGACAGGGGGAAGGAGACCCAGTACTTC. As protein: CASSQDFGRDRGKETQYF.

The chain carries TRBV27 and TRBJ1-5, with no clear D. The CDR3 length is 13 residues. Trimming removed 8 bases from V and 1 base from J, with 9 bases in between. Germline lookup yields CDR1 MNHEY and CDR2 SMNVEV (reference sequence). CDR3 sequence (DNA): TGTGCCAGCCCAGATGGCAGCAATCAGCCCCAGCATTTT. Residues: CASPDGSNQPQHF.

In this sample, this clonotype is large. The chain carries TRBV11-2 and TRBJ1-2; 7 nucleotides match TRBD1. The germline gives CDR1 SGHAT, CDR2 FQNNGV. Unmatched junction bases numbered 10, after V lost 5 bases and J lost 4 bases. The CDR3 spans 15 residues. Written as DNA, the CDR3 is TGTGCCAGCAGCCCCCGGATGAGACAGGGCTATGGCTACACCTTC. Translated: CASSPRMRQGYGYTF.